The 27 T cell receptor beta chains presented below share a single source sample, sequenced in a study of blood T cells in healthy people across ages. A second PCR, run for about 6 to 11 cycles, used a sample-barcoded 5' primer plus a J-beta primer mix. MiXCR was run by TCRdb on the 5' RACE reads, yielding one entry per CDR3 protein. The table has hundreds of thousands of distinct CDR3 sequences, 24% seen once. The same data also went into a second study, on T cells of mothers and their children.

The sequencing input was blood. Receptors originate from a boy aged 5-17 years in good health.

This clonotype was counted a few times. CDR3 DNA sequence: TGCAGTGCCGGCCTTCGGGGGAACCAAGAGACCCAGTACTTC. Translation: CSAGLRGNQETQYF. V and J are TRBV20-1 and TRBJ2-5, with D perhaps matching TRBD2 (6 bases). CDR1 DFQATT and CDR2 SNEGSKA come from the germline V gene (reference sequence). This CDR3 region has 14 residues. Trimming cost V 6 bases and J 0 bases, with 14 bases left between them.

The sample holds a few counts of this clonotype. The gene calls are TRBV28 and TRBJ1-4; 7 nucleotides align to TRBD1. V dropped 6 bases and J dropped 13; count of bases not matched to a gene: 8. CDR1 and CDR2 from the germline V gene are MDHEN and SYDVKM. This CDR3 comprises 12 residues. The CDR3 DNA follows: TGTGCCAGCAGGGATCGAGGGACAGTACTGTTTTTT. This codes for CASRDRGTVLFF.

This clonotype was detected only once. The chain has TRBV28 and TRBJ2-4, with D unclear. The CDR3 spans 13 residues. Germline V lookup: CDR1 MDHEN, CDR2 SYDVKM. Trimming left V 5 bases short and J 8 bases short, with 13 bases between. The CDR3 nucleotides are TGTGCCAGCAGTCCACCTGGGAACTACATTCAGTACTTC. This sequence encodes CASSPPGNYIQYF.

This clonotype has ten or more counts. The V call is TRBV12-3 or TRBV12-4, the J call TRBJ1-4; 7 bases are a match to TRBD1. V shed 4 bases and J 3 bases; nucleotides not matched to a gene: 2. CDR3 length: 14 amino acids. The DNA for the CDR3 is TGTGCCAGCAGTTCGGGACAGTCTAATGAAAAACTGTTTTTT. It specifies CASSSGQSNEKLFF.

This clonotype was found a few times. In DNA form, the CDR3 reads TGTGCCAGTCGCGATAGCAACAAGCAGTTCTTC. Translated, it gives CASRDSNKQFF. V is TRBV19 and J is TRBJ2-1; no clear D. V was pared by 8 bases and J by 11 bases, with 13 bases between. Germline CDR1 and CDR2: LNHDA and SQIVND (reference sequence). CDR3 size: 11 residues.

The chain is built from TRBV4-3 and TRBJ1-2; D gene ambiguous. CDR3 size: 14 residues. Trimming shortened V by 0 bases and J by 8 bases, and 13 bases separated the two germline ends. The V gene's germline CDR1 is LGHNA and CDR2 YSLEER. The CDR3 coding sequence is TGCGCCAGCAGCCAAGATGAGGGTCTAAGGGGCTACACCTTC. This encodes CASSQDEGLRGYTF.

CDR3 coding DNA: TGTGCCAGCAGCACTTGGGACCGGGACTACGAGCAGTACTTC. It yields the protein CASSTWDRDYEQYF. The chain has TRBV9 and TRBJ2-7; D is perhaps TRBD1 or TRBD2 (5 bases each). V dropped 4 bases and J dropped 3 bases, with 14 bases sitting between them. CDR3 length: 14 amino acids. The germline V gene encodes CDR1 SGDLS and CDR2 YYNGEE.

This clonotype was counted at least ten times. The chain recombines TRBV20-1 with TRBJ1-5, with 8 positions matching TRBD1. CDR1 and CDR2 (germline): DFQATT, SNEGSKA (reference sequence). The CDR3 covers 13 residues. After removal of 2 bases from V and 6 bases from J, the junction contained 3 bases not matched to a gene. CDR3 bases: TGCAGTGCTAGACAGGGGGCAGGTCAGCCCCAGCATTTT. The encoded protein is CSARQGAGQPQHF.

There are many counts of this clonotype. The chain couples TRBV20-1 to TRBJ2-1; D tentatively fits TRBD1 or TRBD2 (6 bases each). Between the trimmed V and J ends, which lost 6 bases and 6 bases, there was a span of 9 bases. This CDR3 comprises 11 residues. Looked up from germline, CDR1 is DFQATT and CDR2 is SNEGSKA (reference sequence). CDR3 DNA: TGCAGTGCCCCGGGGGCCAATGAGCAGTTCTTC. Translating it yields CSAPGANEQFF.

The chain recombines TRBV5-5 with TRBJ2-5, with TRBD2 matching over 13 bases. CDR1 and CDR2 from the germline V gene are SGHKS and YYEKEE (reference sequence). The CDR3 has 16 amino acids. Trimming removed 0 bases from V and 6 bases from J; junction bases left unmatched: 5. CDR3 amino acids: CASSLGLAGGIKTQYF. CDR3 nucleotide sequence: TGTGCCAGCAGCTTGGGACTAGCGGGAGGAATAAAGACCCAGTACTTC.

This chain links TRBV3-1 with TRBJ2-3; D is possibly TRBD1 (6 bases). CDR3 length equals 16 residues. The ends were cut back, 4 bases at V and 0 bases at J, with 14 bases in the middle. Germline V gene lookup returns CDR1 LGHDT and CDR2 YNNKEL (reference sequence). The CDR3 reads CASSPGRGRSTDTQYF. The CDR3 DNA sequence: TGTGCCAGCAGCCCCGGCAGGGGACGAAGCACAGATACGCAGTATTTT.

V gene TRBV7-3 combines with J gene TRBJ1-2; D call uncertain. The CDR3 runs to 13 residues. The V end lost 1 base, the J end lost 4 bases, and 7 bases lay between the germline ends. Germline CDR1 and CDR2: SGHTA and FQGTGA. DNA for the CDR3: TGTGCCAGCAGCTTAAGGGTTAGCTATGGCTACACCTTC. Translation: CASSLRVSYGYTF.

This clonotype was counted only a few times. The CDR3 nucleotides are TGTGCCAGCAGTTTGAGAACGGGCGATAATTCACCCCTCCACTTT. Its translation is CASSLRTGDNSPLHF. V gene TRBV27 combines with J gene TRBJ1-6; D is unclear. From germline, CDR1 is MNHEY and CDR2 SMNVEV (reference sequence). V gave up 3 bases and J gave up 5 bases, with 11 bases separating them. The CDR3 is 15 amino acids.

This clonotype has just a few counts. Germline and junction disagree at one end, which may indicate a read error. The genes are TRBV7-2 and TRBJ2-1; perhaps TRBD2 as D (5 bases). The CDR3 is 14 residues long. Germline V lookup: CDR1 SGHTA, CDR2 FQGNSA. CDR3 in amino acids: CASSGPPPLHEQFF. In DNA, the CDR3 is TGCGCCAGCAGCGGACCTCCCCCTCTACATGAGCAGTTCTTC.

The table lists this clonotype with a few counts. The V call is TRBV5-5, the J call TRBJ1-6; weak D call: TRBD1 (6 bases). V gave up 1 base and J gave up 7 bases, with 18 bases separating them. The CDR3 spans 17 residues. The germline gives CDR1 SGHKS, CDR2 YYEKEE (reference sequence). The CDR3 coding sequence is TGTGCCAGCAGCTTGATCGGCAGGGGCGGGACGAATTCACCCCTCCACTTT. Amino acids: CASSLIGRGGTNSPLHF.

This clonotype was detected only a few times. V gene TRBV4-1 combines with J gene TRBJ2-1; TRBD2 aligns across 13 bases. The junction had 6 bases not matched to a gene; V was cut back by 4 bases and J by 6 bases. Per germline, CDR1 MGHRA and CDR2 YSYEKL. This CDR3 spans 16 amino acids. The CDR3 loop is CASSLGTSGMSNEQFF. CDR3 coding DNA: TGCGCCAGCAGCCTAGGGACTAGCGGGATGAGCAATGAGCAGTTCTTC.

V gene TRBV19 combines with J gene TRBJ1-1, with D possibly matching TRBD1 (6 bases). Trimming stripped 7 bases from V and 0 bases from J, with 9 bases between. This CDR3 is 13 amino acids long. Germline V lookup: CDR1 LNHDA, CDR2 SQIVND (reference sequence). CDR3 in DNA: TGTGCCAGTAACGACAGGTTGAACACTGAAGCTTTCTTT. It specifies CASNDRLNTEAFF.

This clonotype occurred a few times. CDR3 sequence: CSARVRQRVYEQYF. In nucleotides, the CDR3 is TGCAGTGCTAGAGTGCGACAGAGGGTGTACGAGCAGTACTTC. The rearrangement links TRBV20-1 to TRBJ2-7; perhaps D is TRBD1 or TRBD2 (5 bases each). Trimming took 1 base from V and 4 from J, leaving 14 bases between them. The germline V gene has CDR1 DFQATT and CDR2 SNEGSKA (reference sequence). The CDR3 totals 14 residues.

V usage is TRBV29-1 and J usage is TRBJ2-1, with D maybe TRBD1 (5 bases). The CDR3 totals 11 residues. V lost 3 bases, J lost 8 bases, and 8 bases lay in between. The germline V gene encodes CDR1 SQVTM and CDR2 ANQGSEA. CDR3 nucleotide sequence: TGCAGCGTTGACAGGGTCGATGAGCAGTTCTTC. The encoded protein is CSVDRVDEQFF.

The V gene is TRBV7-9, the J gene TRBJ2-7, with 10 positions matching TRBD2. Germline CDR1 SEHNR, CDR2 FQNEAQ (reference sequence). This CDR3 is 18 amino acids long. The trim removed 5 bases at V and 6 bases at J, leaving 19 bases unmatched. The CDR3 bases are TGTGCCAGCAGCGCCCCCGGGACTAGCGATTCCCCTAGGGGCGAGCAGTACTTC. Its translation is CASSAPGTSDSPRGEQYF.

J is TRBJ2-7 and V is TRBV20-1, with 10 bases that match TRBD2. Germline V gives CDR1 DFQATT, CDR2 SNEGSKA (reference sequence). The length of the CDR3 is 17 residues. The trim removed 0 bases at V and 3 bases at J, leaving 11 bases unmatched. The DNA for the CDR3 is TGCAGTGCTAGAGATCAGGCTCTAGCGGGAGAACTCTACGAGCAGTACTTC. This gives the protein CSARDQALAGELYEQYF.

The chain employs TRBV19 and TRBJ2-5; TRBD2 aligns across 9 bases. This CDR3 spans 14 amino acids. CDR1 is LNHDA, CDR2 SQIVND, per germline (reference sequence). Trimming at V came to 6 bases and at J to 3 bases, leaving 5 bases not matched to a gene. The CDR3 here is CASSWSSGEETQYF. DNA for the CDR3: TGTGCCAGTAGCTGGTCTAGCGGGGAAGAGACCCAGTACTTC. Full variable domain (remainder filled in from reference TRBV19 and TRBJ2-5): DGGITQSPKYLFRKEGQNVTLSCEQNLNHDAMYWYRQDPGQGLRLIYYSQIVNDFQKGDIAEGYSVSREKKESFPLTVTSAQKNPTAFYLCASSWSSGEETQYFGPGTRLLVL.

V usage is TRBV7-9 and J usage is TRBJ2-5; no clear D gene. Trimming took off 2 bases at V and 13 bases at J, with 8 bases between the two ends. Germline CDR1 is SEHNR and CDR2 is FQNEAQ (reference sequence). The length of the CDR3 is 10 residues. DNA of the CDR3: TGTGCCAGCAGCTTAACCCAAGTGTACTTC. Protein sequence: CASSLTQVYF.

The sample holds a few counts of this clonotype. The chain has TRBV7-9 and TRBJ2-7, with TRBD2 as a possible D gene (6 bases). This CDR3 comprises 14 residues. Germline assignment: CDR1 SEHNR and CDR2 FQNEAQ (reference sequence). V was trimmed by 5 bases and J by 2 bases, leaving 13 bases between them. CDR3 sequence (DNA): TGTGCCAGCAGCCCTACGGGGGAGACCTACGAGCAGTACTTC. Amino acid sequence: CASSPTGETYEQYF.

This clonotype was seen more than once but under ten times. The chain is built from TRBV21-1 and TRBJ2-1; TRBD1 is the table's D call and was not checked against the DNA. TRBJ2-7 explains the end of the DNA better; the J call may be wrong. TRBV21-1 is a pseudogene. The CDR3 loop spans 13 amino acids. In nucleotides, the CDR3 is TGTGCCAGCGTAGGACAAAGGACCTACGAGCAGTACTTC. Protein sequence: CASVGQRTYEQYF.

The rearrangement links TRBV7-2 to TRBJ1-4, with D unclear. Per germline, CDR1 SGHTA and CDR2 FQGNSA. This CDR3 contains 14 residues. V lost 3 bases and J lost 3, with 8 bases in between. Here the CDR3 DNA reads TGTGCCAGCAGCTTGTCAGGTCCTAATGAAAAACTGTTTTTT. This gives the protein CASSLSGPNEKLFF.

This chain connects TRBV5-1 to TRBJ2-1, with 7 bases aligning to TRBD2. Germline CDR1 and CDR2: SGHRS and YFSETQ. V lost 4 bases and J lost 8; bases outside the gene matches: 15. CDR3 length equals 16 residues. The DNA for the CDR3 is TGCGCCAGCAGCACCCTAGCAACGGGAGGTGTCGATGAGCAGTTCTTC. Its protein product is CASSTLATGGVDEQFF.